The source of this T cell receptor beta chain is a study of blood T cells in healthy people across ages. Comment on this clonotype: Its specificity is unknown.

Study results and caveats: The lack of PBMC sorting stopped any conclusive naive versus antigen-experienced comparison.

From germline, CDR1 is MNHEY and CDR2 SMNVEV (reference sequence). V lost 5 bases, J lost 3 bases, and 11 bases lay in between. This CDR3 is 14 amino acids long. PCR was performed a second time for 7 to 11 cycles using a sample-barcoded 5' primer and a J-beta primer mix. Each CDR3 protein gets one entry after TCRdb re-called the 5' RACE reads with MiXCR. The table records roughly 1.6 million distinct CDR3 sequences, roughly 30% of them present only once. V is TRBV27 and J is TRBJ2-1; a weak D match, TRBD2 (6 bases). The sequencing sample was made of blood. The clonotype was recovered from a woman aged 25 to 39 in good health. The CDR3 nucleotides are TGTGCCAGCAGTGCGGGACTCCACTACAATGAGCAGTTCTTC. Amino acids: CASSAGLHYNEQFF.